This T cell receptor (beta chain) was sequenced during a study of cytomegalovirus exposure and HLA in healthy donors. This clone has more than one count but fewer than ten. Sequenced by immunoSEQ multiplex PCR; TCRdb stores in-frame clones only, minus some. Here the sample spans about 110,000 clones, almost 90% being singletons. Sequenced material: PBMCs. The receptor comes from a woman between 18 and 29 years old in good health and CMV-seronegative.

The CDR3 DNA follows: TGTGCCACCTCGTGGGGGACTAGCGGGGGGGCTGAGCAGTTCTTC. This encodes CATSWGTSGGAEQFF. The V gene is TRBV5-4, the J gene TRBJ2-1; 16 nucleotides match TRBD2. The CDR3 has 15 amino acids. The germline V gene encodes CDR1 SGHNT and CDR2 YYREEE (reference sequence). J was trimmed by 9 bases and V by 9 bases; bases with no gene match: 9.